This is a list of T cell receptor beta chains from one sample in a study of T cell repertoires in cytomegalovirus infection. Their target antigens are unknown. A single record per CDR3 protein comes from TCRdb applying MiXCR to the reads. The data show 140,000 to 150,000 distinct CDR3 sequences, with around 30% seen just once and around 50% held by the top ten. The source was CD8+ T cells from cultured PBMCs, collected from culture after CMV antigen stimulation. These receptor sequences come from a human donor in good health (CMV status not recorded). Some clones in this sample may be carry-over from other donors' samples. Both conserved end residues are trimmed from each CDR3. The D gene is left open where the match is weak.

v_gene: TRBV2; d_gene: .; CDR3aa: ASSESRTITVDGYT
v_gene: TRBV6-5; d_gene: TRBD2; CDR3aa: ASSSKRGRGTDTQY
v_gene: TRBV10-3; d_gene: .; CDR3aa: AISGTPKEETQY
v_gene: TRBV3-1; d_gene: TRBD1; CDR3aa: ASSKDRGFSYEQY
v_gene: TRBV7-2; d_gene: .; CDR3aa: ASSLWAEQETQY
v_gene: TRBV28; d_gene: .; CDR3aa: ASSQVGLNTGELF
v_gene: TRBV7-6; d_gene: .; CDR3aa: ARAPANYGYT
v_gene: TRBV29-1; d_gene: .; CDR3aa: SVEDWQSSYEQY
v_gene: TRBV6-1; d_gene: TRBD1; CDR3aa: ASRGTGSYNEQF
v_gene: TRBV7-8; d_gene: TRBD1; CDR3aa: ASSPDRRETQY
v_gene: TRBV4-1; d_gene: TRBD1; CDR3aa: ASSPDRGPYNQPQH
v_gene: TRBV10-3; d_gene: .; CDR3aa: AISEFTQGLDYGYT
v_gene: TRBV6-1; d_gene: .; CDR3aa: ASSATLNTEAF
v_gene: TRBV11-1; d_gene: .; CDR3aa: ASSRNLGQQPTEAF
v_gene: TRBV6-5; d_gene: .; CDR3aa: ASSYDEVSHSGNTIY
v_gene: TRBV29-1; d_gene: .; CDR3aa: SVERPRADHGYT
v_gene: TRBV11-2; d_gene: .; CDR3aa: ASSLGVDTYNEQF
v_gene: TRBV30; d_gene: TRBD2; CDR3aa: AWSEQRGANTQY
v_gene: TRBV7-8; d_gene: TRBD1; CDR3aa: ASSLTQGADTQY